This TCR beta chain came from a study of blood T cells in healthy people across ages. General study findings and limits: Unsorted PBMCs ruled out conclusive naive versus antigen-experienced comparison. CMV status of donors was not determined, possibly confounding expanded clonotype changes.

Primed by a sample-barcoded 5' primer and a J-beta primer mix, a second PCR proceeded for about 6 to 12 cycles. TCRdb reprocessed the 5' RACE reads with MiXCR, giving one entry per CDR3 protein. The sample shows roughly 800,000 distinct CDR3 sequences, 20% to 30% of them seen only once. Germline V gives CDR1 GTSNPN, CDR2 SVGIG (reference sequence). The J segment lost 5 bases and the V segment lost 4 bases, leaving 10 bases of the junction unmatched. The CDR3 has 14 amino acids. This clonotype turned up a few times. Its specificity is not known. These data also featured in a second study, about T cells of mothers and their children.

The gene calls are TRBV30 and TRBJ1-2; 7 nucleotides agree with TRBD1. Sequenced sample: blood. The sequence was collected from a boy younger than 18 in good health. The CDR3 protein is CAWNRDRASYGYTF. CDR3 nucleotides: TGTGCCTGGAACCGGGACAGAGCTTCATATGGCTACACCTTC.